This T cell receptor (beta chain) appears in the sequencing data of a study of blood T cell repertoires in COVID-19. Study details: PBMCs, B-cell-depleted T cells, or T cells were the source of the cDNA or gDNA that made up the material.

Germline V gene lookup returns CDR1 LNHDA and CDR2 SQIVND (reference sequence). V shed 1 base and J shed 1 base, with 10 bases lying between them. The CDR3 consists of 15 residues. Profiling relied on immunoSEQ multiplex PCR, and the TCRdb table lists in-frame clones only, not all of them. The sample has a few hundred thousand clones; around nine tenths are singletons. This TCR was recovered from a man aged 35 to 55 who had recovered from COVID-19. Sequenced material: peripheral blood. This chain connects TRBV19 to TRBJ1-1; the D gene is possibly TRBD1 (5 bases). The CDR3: CASSIGWRGNTEAFF. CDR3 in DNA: TGTGCCAGTAGTATAGGTTGGAGGGGGAACACTGAAGCTTTCTTT. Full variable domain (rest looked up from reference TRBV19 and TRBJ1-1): DGGITQSPKYLFRKEGQNVTLSCEQNLNHDAMYWYRQDPGQGLRLIYYSQIVNDFQKGDIAEGYSVSREKKESFPLTVTSAQKNPTAFYLCASSIGWRGNTEAFFGQGTRLTVV.